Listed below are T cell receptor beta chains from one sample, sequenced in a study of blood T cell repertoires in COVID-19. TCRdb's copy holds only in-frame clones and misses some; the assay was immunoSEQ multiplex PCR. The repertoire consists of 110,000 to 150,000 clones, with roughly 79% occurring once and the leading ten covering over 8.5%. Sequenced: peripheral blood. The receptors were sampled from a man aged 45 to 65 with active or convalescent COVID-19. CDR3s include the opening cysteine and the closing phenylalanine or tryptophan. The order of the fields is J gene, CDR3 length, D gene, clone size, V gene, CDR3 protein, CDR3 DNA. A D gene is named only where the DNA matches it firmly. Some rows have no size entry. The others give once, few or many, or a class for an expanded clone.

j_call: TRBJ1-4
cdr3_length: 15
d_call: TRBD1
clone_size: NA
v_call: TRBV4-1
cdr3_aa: CASSQGPGGSEKLFF
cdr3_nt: TGCGCCAGCAGCCAAGGTCCAGGGGGTAGTGAAAAACTGTTTTTT

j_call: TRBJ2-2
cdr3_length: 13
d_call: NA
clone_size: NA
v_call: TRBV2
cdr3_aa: CASSELRPGELFF
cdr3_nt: TGTGCCAGCAGTGAGCTGCGTCCCGGGGAGCTGTTTTTT

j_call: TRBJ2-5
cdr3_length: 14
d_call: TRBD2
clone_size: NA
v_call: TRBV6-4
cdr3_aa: CASSDSAGALTQYF
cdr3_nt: TGTGCCAGCAGTGACTCTGCGGGAGCCCTGACCCAGTACTTC

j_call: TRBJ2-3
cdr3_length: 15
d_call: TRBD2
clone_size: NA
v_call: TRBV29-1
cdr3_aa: CSVVRLAVGTDTQYF
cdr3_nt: TGCAGCGTTGTTCGGCTAGCGGTGGGCACAGATACGCAGTATTTT

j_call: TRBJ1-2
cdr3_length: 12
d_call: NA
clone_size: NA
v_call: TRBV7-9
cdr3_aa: CASSSEGYGYTF
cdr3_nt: TGTGCCAGCAGCTCGGAGGGCTATGGCTACACCTTC

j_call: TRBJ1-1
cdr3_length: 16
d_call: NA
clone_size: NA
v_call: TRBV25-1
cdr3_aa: CASRHRQVLGPFEAFF
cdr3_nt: TGTGCCAGCAGACATAGACAGGTGCTTGGCCCATTTGAAGCTTTCTTT

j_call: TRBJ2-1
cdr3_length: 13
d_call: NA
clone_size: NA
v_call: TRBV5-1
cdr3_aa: CASSFGSYNEQFF
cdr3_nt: TGCGCCAGCAGCTTCGGGAGTTACAATGAGCAGTTCTTC

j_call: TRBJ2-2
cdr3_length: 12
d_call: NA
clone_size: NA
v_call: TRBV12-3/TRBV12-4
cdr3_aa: CASRIAGGELFF
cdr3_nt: TGTGCCAGCAGAATAGCTGGCGGGGAGCTGTTTTTT

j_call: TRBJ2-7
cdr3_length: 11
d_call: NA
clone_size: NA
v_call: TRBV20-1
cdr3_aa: CSARAHYEQYF
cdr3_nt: TGCAGTGCTAGGGCCCACTACGAGCAGTACTTC

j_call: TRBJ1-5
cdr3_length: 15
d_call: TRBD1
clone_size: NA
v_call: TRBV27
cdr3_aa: CASSFQGGDGQPQHF
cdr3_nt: TGTGCCAGCAGTTTTCAAGGGGGCGACGGTCAGCCCCAGCATTTT

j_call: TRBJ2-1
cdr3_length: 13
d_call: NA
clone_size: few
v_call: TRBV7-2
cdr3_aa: CASTNPPGNEQFF
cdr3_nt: TGTGCCAGCACCAACCCCCCAGGCAATGAGCAGTTCTTC

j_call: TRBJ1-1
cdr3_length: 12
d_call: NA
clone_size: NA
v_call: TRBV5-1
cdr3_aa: CASSLAPGKAFF
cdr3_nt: TGCGCCAGCAGCTTGGCCCCAGGGAAAGCTTTCTTT

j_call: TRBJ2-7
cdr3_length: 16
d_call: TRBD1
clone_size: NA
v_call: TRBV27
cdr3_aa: CASSLFSGTGSYEQYF
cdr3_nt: TGTGCCAGCAGTTTATTTTCCGGGACAGGTAGCTACGAGCAGTACTTC

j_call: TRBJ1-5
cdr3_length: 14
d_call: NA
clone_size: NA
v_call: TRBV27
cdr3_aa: CASSLNRANQPQHF
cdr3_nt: TGTGCCAGCAGTTTGAACAGGGCCAATCAGCCCCAGCATTTT

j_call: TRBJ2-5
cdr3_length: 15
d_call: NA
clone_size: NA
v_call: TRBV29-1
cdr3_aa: CSVPPAAGPQETQYF
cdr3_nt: TGCAGCGTCCCCCCGGCGGCGGGGCCCCAAGAGACCCAGTACTTC

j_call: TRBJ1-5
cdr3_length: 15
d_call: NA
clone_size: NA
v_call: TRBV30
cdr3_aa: CAWSSGLLPRQPQHF
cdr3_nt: TGTGCCTGGAGTTCGGGACTGCTCCCACGGCAGCCCCAGCATTTT

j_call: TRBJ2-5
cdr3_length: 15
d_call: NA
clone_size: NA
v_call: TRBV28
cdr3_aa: CASSVRGGREETQYF
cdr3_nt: TGTGCCAGCAGCGTGAGGGGGGGGCGAGAAGAGACCCAGTACTTC

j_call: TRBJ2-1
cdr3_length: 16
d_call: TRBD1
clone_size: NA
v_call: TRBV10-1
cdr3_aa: CASSSSGTGSYNEQFF
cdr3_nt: TGCGCCAGCAGTTCCTCCGGGACAGGCTCCTACAATGAGCAGTTCTTC

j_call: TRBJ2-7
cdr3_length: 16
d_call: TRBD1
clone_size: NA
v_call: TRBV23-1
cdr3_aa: CASSHATGLPSYEQYF
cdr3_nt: TGCGCCAGCAGTCACGCGACAGGGCTGCCCTCCTACGAGCAGTACTTC

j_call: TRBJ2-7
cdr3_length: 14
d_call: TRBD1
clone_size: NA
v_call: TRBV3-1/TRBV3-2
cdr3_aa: CASTTQGQGYEQYF
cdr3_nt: TGTGCCAGCACCACCCAAGGACAGGGCTACGAGCAGTACTTC

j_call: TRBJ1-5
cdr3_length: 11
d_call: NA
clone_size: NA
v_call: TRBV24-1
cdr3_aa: CATGADQPQHF
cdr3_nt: TGTGCCACCGGCGCGGATCAGCCCCAGCATTTT

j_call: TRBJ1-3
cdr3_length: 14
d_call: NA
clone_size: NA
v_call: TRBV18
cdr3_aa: CASSPALSGNTIYF
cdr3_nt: TGTGCCAGCTCACCAGCCCTATCTGGAAACACCATATATTTT

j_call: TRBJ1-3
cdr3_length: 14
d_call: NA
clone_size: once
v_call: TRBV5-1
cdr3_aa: CASSLAGYGNTIYF
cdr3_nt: TGCGCCAGCAGCTTGGCCGGGTATGGAAACACCATATATTTT

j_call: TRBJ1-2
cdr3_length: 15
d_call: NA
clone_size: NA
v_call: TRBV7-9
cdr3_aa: CASSGWAMGDYGYTF
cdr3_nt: TGTGCCAGCAGCGGATGGGCTATGGGAGACTATGGCTACACCTTC

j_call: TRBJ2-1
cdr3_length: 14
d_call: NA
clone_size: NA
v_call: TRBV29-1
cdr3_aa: CSVEVGVKVNEQFF
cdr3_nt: TGCAGCGTTGAAGTTGGAGTAAAGGTCAATGAGCAGTTCTTC

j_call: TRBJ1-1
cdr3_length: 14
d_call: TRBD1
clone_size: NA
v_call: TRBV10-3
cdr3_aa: CAISRQGMNTEAFF
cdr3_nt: TGTGCCATCAGTCGACAGGGGATGAACACTGAAGCTTTCTTT

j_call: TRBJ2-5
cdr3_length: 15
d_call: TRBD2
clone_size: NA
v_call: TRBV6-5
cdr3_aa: CASSYLAGDSETQYF
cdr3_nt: TGTGCCAGCAGTTACTTAGCGGGAGATTCAGAGACCCAGTACTTC

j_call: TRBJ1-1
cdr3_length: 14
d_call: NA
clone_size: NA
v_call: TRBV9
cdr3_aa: CASSVGDTNTEAFF
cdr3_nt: TGTGCCAGCAGCGTAGGGGACACCAACACTGAAGCTTTCTTT

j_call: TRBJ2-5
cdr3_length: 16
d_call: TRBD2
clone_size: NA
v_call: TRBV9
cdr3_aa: CASSALADPYRETQYF
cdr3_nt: TGTGCCAGCAGCGCCCTAGCGGATCCTTACCGGGAGACCCAGTACTTC

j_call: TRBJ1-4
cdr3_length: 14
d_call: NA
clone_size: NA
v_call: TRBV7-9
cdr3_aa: CASTPGGAGEKLFF
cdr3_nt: TGTGCCAGCACCCCGGGGGGGGCAGGTGAAAAACTGTTTTTT

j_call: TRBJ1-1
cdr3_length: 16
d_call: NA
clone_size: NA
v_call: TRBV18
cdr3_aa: CASSPPSPSGGTEAFF
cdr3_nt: TGTGCCAGCTCACCACCCAGCCCCTCAGGAGGCACTGAAGCTTTCTTT

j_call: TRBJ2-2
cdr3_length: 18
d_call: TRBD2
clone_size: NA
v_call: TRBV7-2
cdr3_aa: CASSLGRQGGRGTGELFF
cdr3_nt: TGTGCCAGCAGCTTAGGACGGCAGGGCGGGAGGGGCACCGGGGAGCTGTTTTTT

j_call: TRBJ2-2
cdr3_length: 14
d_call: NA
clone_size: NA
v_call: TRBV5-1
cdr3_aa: CASSSGRGTGELFF
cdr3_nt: TGCGCCAGCAGCTCGGGCAGGGGCACCGGGGAGCTGTTTTTT

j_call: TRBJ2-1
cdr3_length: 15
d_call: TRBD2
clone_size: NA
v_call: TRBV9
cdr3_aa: CASSGSGRAYNEQFF
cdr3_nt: TGTGCCAGCAGCGGTAGCGGGAGGGCCTACAATGAGCAGTTCTTC

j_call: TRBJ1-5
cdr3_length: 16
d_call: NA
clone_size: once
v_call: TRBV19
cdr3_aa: CASSPSGRGRDQPQHF
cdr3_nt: TGTGCCAGTAGTCCATCGGGGCGGGGAAGAGATCAGCCCCAGCATTTT

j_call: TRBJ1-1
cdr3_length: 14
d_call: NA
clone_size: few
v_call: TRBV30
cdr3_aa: CAWTVTGSGTEAFF
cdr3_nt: TGTGCCTGGACCGTAACAGGGTCGGGCACTGAAGCTTTCTTT

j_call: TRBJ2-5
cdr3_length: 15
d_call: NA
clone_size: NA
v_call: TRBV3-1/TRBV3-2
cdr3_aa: CASSQAATGRETQYF
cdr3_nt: TGTGCCAGCAGCCAAGCGGCAACTGGGAGGGAGACCCAGTACTTC

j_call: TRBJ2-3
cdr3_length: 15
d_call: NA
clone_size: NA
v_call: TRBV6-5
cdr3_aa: CASSPGQQGTDTQYF
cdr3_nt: TGTGCCAGCAGTCCTGGACAGCAAGGCACAGATACGCAGTATTTT

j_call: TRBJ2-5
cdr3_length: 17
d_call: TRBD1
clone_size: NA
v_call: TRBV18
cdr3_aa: CASSPRTGDRARETQYF
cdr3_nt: TGTGCCAGCTCACCACGAACCGGGGACAGAGCTCGGGAGACCCAGTACTTC

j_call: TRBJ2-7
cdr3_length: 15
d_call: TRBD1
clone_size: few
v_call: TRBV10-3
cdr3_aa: CAIRGGQGDPYEQYF
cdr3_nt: TGTGCCATCAGGGGGGGACAGGGGGATCCCTACGAGCAGTACTTC

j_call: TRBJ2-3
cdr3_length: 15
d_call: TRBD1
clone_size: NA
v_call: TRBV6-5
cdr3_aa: CASSYFGQGADTQYF
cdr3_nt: TGTGCCAGCAGTTACTTCGGGCAGGGGGCAGATACGCAGTATTTT

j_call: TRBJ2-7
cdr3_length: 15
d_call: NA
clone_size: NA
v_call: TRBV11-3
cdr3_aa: CASSLAQMTLYEQYF
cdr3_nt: TGTGCCAGCAGCTTAGCACAGATGACACTCTACGAGCAGTACTTC

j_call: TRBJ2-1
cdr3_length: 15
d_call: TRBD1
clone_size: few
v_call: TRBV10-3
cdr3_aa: CAISESGRGRNEQFF
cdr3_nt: TGTGCCATCAGTGAGTCGGGCAGGGGGCGAAATGAGCAGTTCTTC

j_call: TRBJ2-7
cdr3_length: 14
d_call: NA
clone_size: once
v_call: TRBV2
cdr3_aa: CASSGHWSSYEQYF
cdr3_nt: TGTGCCAGCAGCGGACATTGGAGCTCCTACGAGCAGTACTTC

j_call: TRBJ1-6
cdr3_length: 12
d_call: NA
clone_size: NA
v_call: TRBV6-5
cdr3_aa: CASAGGDSPLHF
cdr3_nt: TGTGCCAGCGCGGGGGGAGATTCACCCCTCCACTTT

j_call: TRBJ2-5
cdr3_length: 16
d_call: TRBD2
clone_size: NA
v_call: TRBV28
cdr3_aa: CASSLRPAGGGETQYF
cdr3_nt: TGTGCCAGCAGTTTACGTCCAGCGGGAGGGGGGGAGACCCAGTACTTC

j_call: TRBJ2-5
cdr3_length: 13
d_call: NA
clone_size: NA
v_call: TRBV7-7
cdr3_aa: CASSSERGETQYF
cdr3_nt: TGTGCTAGCAGCTCTGAAAGAGGGGAGACCCAGTACTTC

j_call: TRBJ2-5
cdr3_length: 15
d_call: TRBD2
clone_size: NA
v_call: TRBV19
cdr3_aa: CASSIPGRGQETQYF
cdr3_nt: TGTGCCAGTAGTATACCCGGGAGGGGCCAAGAGACCCAGTACTTC

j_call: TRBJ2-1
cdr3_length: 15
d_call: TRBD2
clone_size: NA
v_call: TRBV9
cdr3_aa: CASSVSSGSTNEQFF
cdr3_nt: TGTGCCAGCAGCGTTTCTAGCGGGAGTACCAATGAGCAGTTCTTC

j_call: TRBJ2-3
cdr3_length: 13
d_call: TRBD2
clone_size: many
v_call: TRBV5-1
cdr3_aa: CASSWEGVGTQYF
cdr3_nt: TGCGCCAGCAGCTGGGAGGGAGTAGGAACGCAGTATTTT

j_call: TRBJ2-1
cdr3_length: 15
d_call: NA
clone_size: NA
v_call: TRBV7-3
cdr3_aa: CASSLGSPSYNEQFF
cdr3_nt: TGTGCCAGCAGCTTAGGGAGTCCCTCCTACAATGAGCAGTTCTTC